This T cell receptor beta chain emerged from a study of T cells in localized non-small cell lung cancer. Study outcomes and limitations: Uninvolved neighboring lung showed the greatest T cell clonality, exceeding tumor. Higher adjacent-lung clonality was associated with shorter survival.

On this clone: Its antigen is still unknown.

The protocol was immunoSEQ multiplex PCR, while the TCRdb copy is restricted to in-frame clones and leaves out a portion. The sample has about 82,000 clones, around 80% seen once; the top ten hold about 19%. The germline V gene encodes CDR1 SGHDT and CDR2 YYEEEE. Trimming removed 0 bases at V and 4 bases at J, with 19 bases between. This CDR3 has 18 residues. This clonotype was sampled from a man between 40 and 70 years old with stage II squamous cell lung carcinoma. Sample: PBMCs, taken before any cancer treatment. The genes are TRBV5-6 and TRBJ1-4, with D unclear. The chain's CDR3 is CASSLGIAAGGNNEKLFF. CDR3 sequence (DNA): TGTGCCAGCAGCTTGGGGATCGCGGCCGGAGGAAATAATGAAAAACTGTTTTTT.